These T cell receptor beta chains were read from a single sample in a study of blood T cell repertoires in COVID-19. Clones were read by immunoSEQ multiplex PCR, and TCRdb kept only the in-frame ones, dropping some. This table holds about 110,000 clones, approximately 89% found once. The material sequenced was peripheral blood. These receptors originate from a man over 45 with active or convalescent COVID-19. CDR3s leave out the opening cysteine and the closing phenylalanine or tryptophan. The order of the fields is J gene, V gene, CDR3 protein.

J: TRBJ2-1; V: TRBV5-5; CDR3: ASSLFEGLVGNEQF
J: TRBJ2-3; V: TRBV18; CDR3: ASRQGGNTDTQY
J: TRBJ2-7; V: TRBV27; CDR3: ASRYGSSYEQY
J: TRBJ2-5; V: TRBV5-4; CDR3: ASSLVGSRNGTQY
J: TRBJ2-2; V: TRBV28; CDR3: ASSLRIGTSGRGYTGELF
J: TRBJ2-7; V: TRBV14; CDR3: ASSPRLGGEISYEQY
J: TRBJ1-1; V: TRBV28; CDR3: ASTFGGGTFGTEAF
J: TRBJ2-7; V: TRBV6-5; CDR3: ASSSRLRTGSYEQY
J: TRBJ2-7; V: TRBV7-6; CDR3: ASSLEDRGRYEQY
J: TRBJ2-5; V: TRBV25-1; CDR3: ASSEVQGEETQY
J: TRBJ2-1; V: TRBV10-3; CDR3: AISVTSNEQF
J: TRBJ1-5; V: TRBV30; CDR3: AWSAGSGQPQH
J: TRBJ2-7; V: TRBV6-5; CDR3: ASSSRGPSYEQY
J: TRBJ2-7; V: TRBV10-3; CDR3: AIRPGLADYEQY
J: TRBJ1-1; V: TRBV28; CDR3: ASSPTGFIGTEAF
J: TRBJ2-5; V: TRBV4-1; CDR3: ASSQVVQVETQY
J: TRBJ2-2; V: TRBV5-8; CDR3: ASSLRRVTGELF
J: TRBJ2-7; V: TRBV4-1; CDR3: ASSWRAGANYEQY